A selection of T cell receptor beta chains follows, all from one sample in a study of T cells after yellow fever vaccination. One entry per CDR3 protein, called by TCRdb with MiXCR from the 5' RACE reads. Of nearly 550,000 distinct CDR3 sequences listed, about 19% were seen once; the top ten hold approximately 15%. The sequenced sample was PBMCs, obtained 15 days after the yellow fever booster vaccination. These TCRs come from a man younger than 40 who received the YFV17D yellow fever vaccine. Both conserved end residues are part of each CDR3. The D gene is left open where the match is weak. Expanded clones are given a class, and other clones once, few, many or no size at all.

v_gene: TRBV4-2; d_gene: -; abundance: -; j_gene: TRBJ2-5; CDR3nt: TGTGCCAGCAGCCCCGCGCCCACGGGCGGTTACCAAGAGACCCAGTACTTC; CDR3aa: CASSPAPTGGYQETQYF
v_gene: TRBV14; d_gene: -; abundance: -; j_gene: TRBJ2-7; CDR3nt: TGTGCCAGCAGCCAAGCCCCCCGGGACCCCTACGAGCAGTACTTC; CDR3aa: CASSQAPRDPYEQYF
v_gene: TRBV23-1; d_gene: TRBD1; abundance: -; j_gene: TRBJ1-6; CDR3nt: TGCGCCAGCAGTCACCACGACACAGGGGGGGCTTCACCCCTCCACTTT; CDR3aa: CASSHHDTGGASPLHF
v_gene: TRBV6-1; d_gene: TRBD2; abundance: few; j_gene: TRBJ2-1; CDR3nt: TGTGCCAGCACCCTTAGCGGGAAGAATGAGCAGTTCTTC; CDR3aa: CASTLSGKNEQFF
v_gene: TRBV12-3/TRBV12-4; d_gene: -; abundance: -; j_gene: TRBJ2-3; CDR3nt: TGTGCCAGCAGCTCTAGCGAGGGGGCCGATACGCAGTATTTT; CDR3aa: CASSSSEGADTQYF
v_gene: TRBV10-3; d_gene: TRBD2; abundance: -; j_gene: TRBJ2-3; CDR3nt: TGTGCCATGTCTAGCGGTTCATCTAGCACAGATACGCAGTATTTT; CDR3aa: CAMSSGSSSTDTQYF
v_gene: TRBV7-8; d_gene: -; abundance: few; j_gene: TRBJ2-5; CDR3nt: TGTGCCAGCAGCTTTAATCGGATGGCAGAGACCCAGTACTTC; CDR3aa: CASSFNRMAETQYF
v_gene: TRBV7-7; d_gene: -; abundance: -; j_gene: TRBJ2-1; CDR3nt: TGTGCCAGCGGCCCTAGCAGTGGGGGTGGAGAGCAGTTCTTC; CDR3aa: CASGPSSGGGEQFF
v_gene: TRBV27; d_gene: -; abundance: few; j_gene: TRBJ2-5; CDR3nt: TGTGCCAGCAGTGGGGTCGTTCCAACGGTGGGGACCCAGTACTTC; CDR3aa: CASSGVVPTVGTQYF
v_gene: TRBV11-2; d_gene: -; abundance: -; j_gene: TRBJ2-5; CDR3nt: TGTGCCAGCAGCTTTCGGGGGGCACGAGAGACCCAGTACTTC; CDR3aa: CASSFRGARETQYF
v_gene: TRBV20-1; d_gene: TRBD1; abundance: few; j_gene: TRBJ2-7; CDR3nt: TGCAGTGCTAGATCGGACAGGGGTTCCTACGAGCAGTACTTC; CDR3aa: CSARSDRGSYEQYF
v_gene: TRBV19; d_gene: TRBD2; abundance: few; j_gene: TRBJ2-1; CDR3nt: TGTGCCAGTAGTATCGATTTCGGTAGGACTAGCAGGTGGAATGAGCAGTTCTTC; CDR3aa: CASSIDFGRTSRWNEQFF
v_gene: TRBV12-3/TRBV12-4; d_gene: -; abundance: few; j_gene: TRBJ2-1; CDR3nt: TGTGCCAGCAGTTTCGGGGCATCGGGTGAGCAGTTCTTC; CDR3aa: CASSFGASGEQFF
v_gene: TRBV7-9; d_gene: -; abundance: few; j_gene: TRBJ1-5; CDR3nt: TGTGCCAGCAGCTTGGGGGTACGCAGCAATCAGCCCCAGCATTTT; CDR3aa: CASSLGVRSNQPQHF
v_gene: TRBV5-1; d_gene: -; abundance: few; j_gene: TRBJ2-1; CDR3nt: TGCGCCAGCAGCGGCTTAGGACAGATTCCCCCCTCCTACAATGAGCAGTTCTTC; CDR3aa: CASSGLGQIPPSYNEQFF
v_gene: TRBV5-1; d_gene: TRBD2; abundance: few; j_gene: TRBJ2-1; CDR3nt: TGCGCCAGCAGCTTTGAGGTACTAGCGGGAGTTCCGGGTGAGCAGTTCTTC; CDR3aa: CASSFEVLAGVPGEQFF
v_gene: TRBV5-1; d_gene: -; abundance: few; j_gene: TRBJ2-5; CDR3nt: TGCGCCAGCAGCTTACGGGACACAAAAGAGACCCAGTACTTC; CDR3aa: CASSLRDTKETQYF
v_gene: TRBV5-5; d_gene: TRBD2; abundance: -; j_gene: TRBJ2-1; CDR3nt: TGTGCCAGCAGCAGACTAGCGGAGTCCTACAATGAGCAGTTCTTC; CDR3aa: CASSRLAESYNEQFF
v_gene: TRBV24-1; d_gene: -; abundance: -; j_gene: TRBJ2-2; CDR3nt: TGTGCCACCAGTGATTTGCGCCTAGCGAACACCGGGGAGCTGTTTTTT; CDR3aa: CATSDLRLANTGELFF
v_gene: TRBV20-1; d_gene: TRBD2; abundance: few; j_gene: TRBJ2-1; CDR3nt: TGCAGTGCTCCGACTAGCGGGAGTGACAATGAGCAGTTCTTC; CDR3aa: CSAPTSGSDNEQFF
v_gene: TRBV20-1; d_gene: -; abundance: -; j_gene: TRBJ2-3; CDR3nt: TGCAGTGCTAGAGATATCGTACAGGGAGCCGATACGCAGTATTTT; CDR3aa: CSARDIVQGADTQYF
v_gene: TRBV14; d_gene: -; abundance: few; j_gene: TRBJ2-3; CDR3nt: TGTGCCAGCAGCCTCCTGACCACGAACACAGATACGCAGTATTTT; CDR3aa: CASSLLTTNTDTQYF
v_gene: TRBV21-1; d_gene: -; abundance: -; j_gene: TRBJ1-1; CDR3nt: TGTGCCAACCAGCAGAGTTTGAACACTGAAGCTTTCTTT; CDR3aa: CANQQSLNTEAFF
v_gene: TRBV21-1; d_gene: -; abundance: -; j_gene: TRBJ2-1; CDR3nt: TGTGCCAGCAGCCTCTGCCGGACTAGCGGGAGGGCCAGGGGAAATGAGCAGTTCTTC; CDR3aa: CASSLCRTSGRARGNEQFF
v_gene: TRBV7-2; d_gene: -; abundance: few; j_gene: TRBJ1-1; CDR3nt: TGTGCCAGCAGCTTAGCGGGGGGCTTGAACACTGAAGCTTTCTTT; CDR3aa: CASSLAGGLNTEAFF
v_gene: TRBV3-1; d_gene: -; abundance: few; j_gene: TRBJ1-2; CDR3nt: TGTGCCAGCAGCAGACATTACTCCACGACAGAACCCAACTATGGCTACACCTTC; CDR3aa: CASSRHYSTTEPNYGYTF
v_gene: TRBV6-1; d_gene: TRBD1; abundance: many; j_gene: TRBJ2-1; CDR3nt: TGTGCCAGCAGTGAACCGGGACAGGGATTACGTGAGCAGTTCTTC; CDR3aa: CASSEPGQGLREQFF
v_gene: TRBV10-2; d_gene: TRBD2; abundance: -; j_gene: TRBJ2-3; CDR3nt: TGCGCCCTCGCTTCGGCTAGCGGGAGTGATACGCAGTATTTT; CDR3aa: CALASASGSDTQYF
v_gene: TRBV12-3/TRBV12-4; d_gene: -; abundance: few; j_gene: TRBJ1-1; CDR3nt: TGTGCCAGCAGTTTTCAGGGTGACACTGAAGCTTTCTTT; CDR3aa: CASSFQGDTEAFF
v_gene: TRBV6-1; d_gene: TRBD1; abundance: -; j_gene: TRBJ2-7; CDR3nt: TGTGCCAGCAGTGAATATTGGACAGGGACCTACGAGCAGTACTTC; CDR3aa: CASSEYWTGTYEQYF
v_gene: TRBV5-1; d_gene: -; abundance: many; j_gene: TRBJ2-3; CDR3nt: TGCGCCAGCAGCTTTCAGGGAAAAACAGATACGCAGTATTTT; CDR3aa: CASSFQGKTDTQYF
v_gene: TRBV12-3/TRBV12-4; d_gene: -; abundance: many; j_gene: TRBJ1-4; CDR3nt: TGTGCCAGCAGCCCTCAAGCCGGGACGAGGGAAAAACTGTTTTTT; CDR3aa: CASSPQAGTREKLFF
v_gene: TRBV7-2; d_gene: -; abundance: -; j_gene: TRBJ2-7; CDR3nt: TGTGCCAGCAGCTTAGTTCCCGGCCACGAGCAGTACTTC; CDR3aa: CASSLVPGHEQYF
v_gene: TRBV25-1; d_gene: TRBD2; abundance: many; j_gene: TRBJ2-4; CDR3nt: TGTGCCAGCAGTGCTGGACTAGCGGACATTCAGTACTTC; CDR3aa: CASSAGLADIQYF
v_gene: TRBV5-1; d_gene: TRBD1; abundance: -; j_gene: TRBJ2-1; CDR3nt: TGCGCCAGCAGCTCCATGACAGGGGGGTTTGATGTGTTCTTC; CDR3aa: CASSSMTGGFDVFF
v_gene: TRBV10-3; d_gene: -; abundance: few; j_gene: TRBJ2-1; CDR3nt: TGTGCCACTTCGGGAGACTCCTACAATGAGCAGTTCTTC; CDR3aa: CATSGDSYNEQFF
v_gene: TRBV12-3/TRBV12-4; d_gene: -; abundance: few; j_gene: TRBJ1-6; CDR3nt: TGTGCCAGCAGTTTGGGGAGCAGTAATTCACCCCTCCACTTT; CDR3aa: CASSLGSSNSPLHF
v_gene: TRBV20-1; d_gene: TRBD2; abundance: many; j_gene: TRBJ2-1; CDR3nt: TGCAGTGCTAGAGGGGCTAGCGGGAGCTATGAGCAGTTCTTC; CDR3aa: CSARGASGSYEQFF
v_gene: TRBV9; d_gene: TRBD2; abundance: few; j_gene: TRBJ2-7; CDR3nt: TGTGCCAGCAGCGTATCAGGACTAGCGGGAGGGTTCGAGCAGTACTTC; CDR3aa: CASSVSGLAGGFEQYF
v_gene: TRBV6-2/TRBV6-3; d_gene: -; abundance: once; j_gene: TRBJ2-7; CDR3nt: TGTGCCAGCAGCACCCTGGGGGGGGCGAACTACGAGCAGTACTTC; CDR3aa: CASSTLGGANYEQYF
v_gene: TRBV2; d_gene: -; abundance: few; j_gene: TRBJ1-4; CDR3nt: TGTGCCAGCAGTGACAGGGGTGCAACTAATGAAAAACTGTTTTTT; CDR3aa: CASSDRGATNEKLFF
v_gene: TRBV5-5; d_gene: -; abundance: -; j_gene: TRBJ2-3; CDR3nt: TGTGCCAGCAGCTTGAACCCGAGAAGCACAGATACGCAGTATTTT; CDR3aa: CASSLNPRSTDTQYF
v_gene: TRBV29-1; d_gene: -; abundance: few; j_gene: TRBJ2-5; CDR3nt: TGCAGCGCTGGGCTCTACCGAGGGGAGACCCAGTACTTC; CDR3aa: CSAGLYRGETQYF
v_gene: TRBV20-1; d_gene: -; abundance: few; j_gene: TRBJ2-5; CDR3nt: TGCAGTGCTAGAGATCTTATGCCAACCGACAGTCAAGAGACCCAGTACTTC; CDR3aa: CSARDLMPTDSQETQYF
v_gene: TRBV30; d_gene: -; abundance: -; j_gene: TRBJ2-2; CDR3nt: TGTGCCTGGAGGCCCCAAAGCGACACCGGGGAGCTGTTTTTT; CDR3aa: CAWRPQSDTGELFF
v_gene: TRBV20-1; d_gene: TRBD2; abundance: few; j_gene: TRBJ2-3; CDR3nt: TGCAGTGCTCCCGCCGGGAGGGCAGATACGCAGTATTTT; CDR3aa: CSAPAGRADTQYF
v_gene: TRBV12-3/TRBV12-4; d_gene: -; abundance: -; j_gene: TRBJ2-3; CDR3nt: TGTGCCACCAAGTCCGGGGTTAGCACAGATACGCAGTATTTT; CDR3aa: CATKSGVSTDTQYF
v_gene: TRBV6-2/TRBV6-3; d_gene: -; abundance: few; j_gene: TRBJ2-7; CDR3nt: TGTGCCAGCACGAACGGAGGGAGCTCCTACGAGCAGTACTTC; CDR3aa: CASTNGGSSYEQYF
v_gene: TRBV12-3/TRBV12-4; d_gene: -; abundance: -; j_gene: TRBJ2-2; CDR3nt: TGTGCCAGCAGTTTAGCGGTACCGGGCGGGGAGCTGTTTTTT; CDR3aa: CASSLAVPGGELFF
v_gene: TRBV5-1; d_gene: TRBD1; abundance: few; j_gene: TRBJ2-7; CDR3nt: TGCGCCAGCAGCTTGGCGGGACAGTATAGCTCCTACGAGCAGTACTTC; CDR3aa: CASSLAGQYSSYEQYF
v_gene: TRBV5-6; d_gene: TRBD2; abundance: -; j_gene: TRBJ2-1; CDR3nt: TGTGCCAGCAGCCGAGCCCCGGGACTAGCTGGCAATGAGCAGTTCTTC; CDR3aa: CASSRAPGLAGNEQFF